This T cell receptor beta chain was documented in a study of untreated major depressive disorder. TCRdb's table, derived via immunoSEQ multiplex PCR, lists solely in-frame clones and lacks some. The profile shows around 20,000 clones, 85% to 95% of them singletons. Every participant had European ancestry. Looked up from germline, CDR1 is MGHDK and CDR2 is SYGVNS. The CDR3 covers 16 residues. J gave up 4 bases and V 3 bases, and 8 bases lay outside the gene matches. This clonotype was obtained from a man aged 25-40 years in good health. Sequencing was done on a sample of CD4+ T cells from PBMCs. The chain couples TRBV25-1 to TRBJ2-1; 8 bases match TRBD2. The CDR3 bases are TGTGCCAGCAGTGACCCACCTAGCGGGCTTTACAATGAGCAGTTCTTC. It is translated as CASSDPPSGLYNEQFF.